Below, 7 T cell receptor beta chains from the same sample are listed, as sequenced in a study of blood T cell repertoires in COVID-19. The data were produced by immunoSEQ multiplex PCR, yet TCRdb's version contains in-frame clones alone and is incomplete. The data show under 250,000 clones, roughly 82% seen once. The sequencing input was peripheral blood. All receptors come from a woman older than 75 with COVID-19, enrolled during active disease.

The CDR3 loop is CASSLRGLNSEAFF. Written as DNA, the CDR3 is TGCGCCAGCAGCTTGCGGGGACTTAATTCTGAAGCTTTCTTT. The chain employs TRBV5-1 and TRBJ1-1, with a weak D call TRBD1 (5 bases). The CDR3 is 14 residues long. CDR1 and CDR2 from the germline V gene are SGHRS and YFSETQ. Trimming took off 1 base at V and 6 bases at J, with 13 bases between the two ends.

V is TRBV5-1 and J is TRBJ1-6, with D possibly matching TRBD1 (5 bases). The CDR3 length is 13 residues. Trimming took off 5 bases at V and 7 bases at J, with 10 bases between the two ends. Germline values: CDR1 SGHRS, CDR2 YFSETQ. The CDR3 bases are TGCGCCAGCAGGGGCAGGGCCAATTCACCCCTCCACTTT. The encoded protein is CASRGRANSPLHF.

The chain employs TRBV7-9 and TRBJ1-6; a weak D match, TRBD1 (6 bases). In germline, CDR1 is SEHNR, CDR2 FQNEAQ (reference sequence). V lost 10 bases, J lost 9 bases, and 16 bases lay in between. The CDR3 consists of 13 residues. DNA for the CDR3: TGTGCCACGTTCGGGACACCTAGTTCACCCCTCCACTTT. Residues: CATFGTPSSPLHF.

This clone was detected only a few times. The rearrangement links TRBV20-1 to TRBJ2-7; 14 bases map to TRBD2. With 3 bases clipped from V and 7 bases from J, the junction kept 8 bases outside the gene matches. The CDR3 runs 15 residues. CDR1 DFQATT and CDR2 SNEGSKA come from the germline V gene (reference sequence). The CDR3 here is CSASLPGLAGVEQYV. Written as DNA, the CDR3 is TGCAGTGCTAGTCTTCCGGGACTAGCGGGGGTTGAGCAGTACGTC.

The table lists this clone with a count of one. The chain combines TRBV27 with TRBJ1-6; TRBD1 is a possible D gene (6 bases). The CDR3 length is 14 residues. CDR1 MNHEY and CDR2 SMNVEV come from the germline V gene (reference sequence). Trimming left V 3 bases short and J 6 bases short, with 9 bases between. CDR3 region: CASSLDRINSPLHF. The CDR3 coding sequence is TGTGCCAGCAGTTTGGACAGAATTAATTCACCCCTCCACTTT.

V gene TRBV5-1 combines with J gene TRBJ1-6, with TRBD1 identical over 8 bases. The CDR3 is made up of 15 amino acids. The V segment lost 7 bases and the J segment 9 bases; nucleotides outside the gene matches: 12. Looked up from germline, CDR1 is SGHRS and CDR2 is YFSETQ. CDR3 DNA: TGCGCCAGCTGGGCAGGGGGCGCGTCGCTTTCACCCCTCCACTTT. This codes for CASWAGGASLSPLHF.

In nucleotides, the CDR3 is TGCGCCAGCAGTGAGGAATTGGAGGGGGGGACTGAAGCTTTCTTT. Protein: CASSEELEGGTEAFF. The V and J genes are TRBV10-2 and TRBJ1-1; maybe TRBD1 (6 bases). The CDR3 is 15 amino acids. Looked up from germline, CDR1 is WSHSY and CDR2 is SAAADI. Trimming pared 2 bases from V and 5 bases from J, leaving 15 bases between.